The 5 T cell receptor beta chains below were found in one sample sequenced in a study of response to subunit inactivated influenza vaccine. TCRdb re-called the RT-PCR reads with MiXCR, one entry per CDR3 protein. This sample has fewer than 550,000 distinct CDR3 sequences, with about 25% found just once. Sequencing was performed on CD4+ T cells sorted from PBMCs, taken approximately 5 days after vaccination. The receptor source for this set is a man between 50 and 59 years old who received an inactivated influenza vaccine.

The chain couples TRBV18 to TRBJ2-7; 11 nucleotides match TRBD2. The length of the CDR3 is 17 residues. CDR1 is KGHSH and CDR2 is LQKENI in the germline V gene. V lost 2 bases and J lost 0; bases outside the gene matches: 6. Written as DNA, the CDR3 is TGTGCCAGCTCACCATTAGCGGGGGGGCCAAACTCCTACGAGCAGTACTTC. This translates into CASSPLAGGPNSYEQYF. The whole variable domain, filled in from reference TRBV18 and TRBJ2-7, reads NAGVMQNPRHLVRRRGQEARLRCSPMKGHSHVYWYRQLPEEGLKFMVYLQKENIIDESGMPKERFSAEFPKEGPSILRIQQVVRGDSAAYFCASSPLAGGPNSYEQYFGPGTRLTVT.

The genes are TRBV28 and TRBJ2-3; 10 bases are shared with TRBD2. Per germline, CDR1 MDHEN and CDR2 SYDVKM. J gave up 4 bases and V 6 bases, and 7 bases lay outside the gene matches. This CDR3 contains 15 residues. Written as DNA, the CDR3 is TGTGCCAGCAGCACGAGCGGGGGGGCCTCAGATACGCAGTATTTT. Translation: CASSTSGGASDTQYF.

This clonotype was seen a handful of times. The CDR3 DNA reads TGTGCCAGCAGGGGCGGGAGGGCCTCCTACAATGAGCAGTTCTTC. Its translation is CASRGGRASYNEQFF. The J gene is TRBJ2-1, the V gene TRBV6-1; 9 nucleotides align to TRBD2. The length of the CDR3 is 15 residues. J gave up 0 bases and V 6 bases, and 3 bases lay outside the gene matches. CDR1 and CDR2 from the germline V gene are MNHNS and SASEGT.

This clonotype has at least ten counts. This rearrangement joins TRBV5-1 to TRBJ2-7; D ambiguous. Trimming cost V 0 bases and J 5 bases, with 6 bases left between them. The CDR3 consists of 12 residues. Germline V gives CDR1 SGHRS, CDR2 YFSETQ. CDR3 nucleotide sequence: TGCGCCAGCAGCTTGGTTGGAGACGAGCAGTACTTC. This sequence encodes CASSLVGDEQYF.

The rearrangement joins TRBV4-3 to TRBJ2-2; D ambiguous. This CDR3 is 13 amino acids long. Germline V gives CDR1 LGHNA, CDR2 YSLEER. The V gene lost 0 bases and the J gene lost 7 bases, with 6 bases spanning the gap. CDR3 sequence (DNA): TGCGCCAGCAGCCAAGACGTGGGCGGGGAGCTGTTTTTT. This gives the protein CASSQDVGGELFF.